One sample yielded the 14 T cell receptor beta chains listed below, sequenced in a study of T cells in Graves' hyperthyroidism and ophthalmopathy. RNA transcripts served as the template for amplifying TCR beta CDR3 regions. HTBI primers were the set used in a first-round RT-PCR of the TCR CDR3. Using its own MiXCR run on the multiplex PCR reads, TCRdb lists one record per CDR3 protein. The repertoire includes about 380,000 distinct CDR3 sequences, under 20% of them detected once, and about 38% sits in the top ten. Sequencing used blood. The source is a man in his late teens or twenties with Graves' ophthalmopathy.

This clonotype was counted at least ten times. This chain uses TRBV6-2 or TRBV6-3 with TRBJ1-5; D not resolved. This CDR3 has 14 residues. Per the germline V gene, CDR1 is MNHEY and CDR2 is SVGEGT. Deletions cut 2 bases from V and 2 bases from J, with 7 bases between. CDR3 DNA: TGTGCCAGCAGTTACGTGAAGGGCAATCAGCCCCAGCATTTT. It codes for CASSYVKGNQPQHF.

This clonotype was seen ten or more times. V and J are TRBV7-9 and TRBJ1-1; D not certain. V lost 0 bases and J 1 base, leaving 9 bases between the germline ends. Germline values: CDR1 SEHNR, CDR2 FQNEAQ (reference sequence). The CDR3 is 15 amino acids. The CDR3 sequence is CASSLAMGSNTEAFF. In DNA form, the CDR3 reads TGTGCCAGCAGCTTAGCTATGGGGTCGAACACTGAAGCTTTCTTT. Full variable domain (rest looked up from reference TRBV7-9 and TRBJ1-1): DTGVSQNPRHKITKRGQNVTFRCDPISEHNRLYWYRQTLGQGPEFLTYFQNEAQLEKSRLLSDRFSAERPKGSFSTLEIQRTEQGDSAMYLCASSLAMGSNTEAFFGQGTRLTVV.

This clonotype showed up many times. The J gene is TRBJ2-3, the V gene TRBV2; the match to TRBD2 covers 9 bases. This CDR3 is 15 amino acids long. Germline values: CDR1 SNHLY, CDR2 FYNNEI. J lost 1 base, V lost 3 bases, and 2 bases had no gene match. CDR3 sequence reads: CASSDWTSGTDTQYF. The CDR3 nucleotides are TGTGCCAGCAGTGACTGGACTAGCGGCACAGATACGCAGTATTTT. Looking up the rest from reference TRBV2 and TRBJ2-3 gives the full variable domain: EPEVTQTPSHQVTQMGQEVILRCVPISNHLYFYWYRQILGQKVEFLVSFYNNEISEKSEIFDDQFSVERPDGSNFTLKIRSTKLEDSAMYFCASSDWTSGTDTQYFGPGTRLTVL.

The sample holds many counts of this clonotype. This chain connects TRBV2 to TRBJ1-5, with D unclear. V was clipped by 3 bases and J by 0 bases, with 6 bases between them. The CDR3 length is 14 residues. Germline V CDR1 and CDR2: SNHLY, FYNNEI. This chain's CDR3 is CASSDLNSNQPQHF. The CDR3, as DNA: TGTGCCAGCAGTGATCTGAATAGCAATCAGCCCCAGCATTTT.

The table lists this clonotype with a few counts. The chain recombines TRBV27 with TRBJ2-5, with 7 bases fitting TRBD2. CDR3 length equals 15 residues. Germline CDR1 reads MNHEY; CDR2 reads SMNVEV (reference sequence). The ends lost 6 bases at V and 2 bases at J; junction bases unmatched: 9. CDR3 sequence reads: CASSSNAAGQETQYF. CDR3 DNA: TGTGCCAGCAGCTCAAATGCAGCGGGACAAGAGACCCAGTACTTC.

The chain uses TRBV28 and TRBJ1-2; 10 bases are a match to TRBD1. V was pared by 8 bases and J by 3 bases, with 6 bases of the junction left unmatched. CDR3 length: 14 residues. CDR1 and CDR2 from the germline V gene are MDHEN and SYDVKM. The DNA for the CDR3 is TGTGCCAGCGGCTGGGACAGGGGATACTATGGCTACACCTTC. This encodes CASGWDRGYYGYTF.

The rearrangement links TRBV7-9 to TRBJ2-7; TRBD2 matches 8 bases. CDR1 is SEHNR, CDR2 FQNEAQ, per germline (reference sequence). There are 16 residues in the CDR3. V was clipped by 6 bases and J by 7 bases; unmatched bases: 17. The CDR3 DNA follows: TGTGCCAGCAGTCGGGACTCTAGCGGGCCCCGTGGTGAGCAGTACTTC. Translating it yields CASSRDSSGPRGEQYF. Variable domain in full (rest from reference TRBV7-9 and TRBJ2-7): DTGVSQNPRHKITKRGQNVTFRCDPISEHNRLYWYRQTLGQGPEFLTYFQNEAQLEKSRLLSDRFSAERPKGSFSTLEIQRTEQGDSAMYLCASSRDSSGPRGEQYFGPGTRLTVT.

This chain joins TRBV29-1 and TRBJ1-2, with a weak D call TRBD1 (6 bases). Trimming cost V 6 bases and J 8 bases, with 25 bases left between them. CDR1 and CDR2 (germline): SQVTM, ANQGSEA. CDR3 length: 15 residues. This chain's CDR3 is CSVPPGTGRVGGYTF. The CDR3 nucleotides read TGCAGCGTCCCCCCGGGCACAGGGCGCGTAGGGGGCTACACCTTC.

This clonotype was counted many times. The rearrangement joins TRBV6-1 to TRBJ2-7; D may be TRBD2 (5 bases). V lost 8 bases, J lost 0 bases, and 8 bases lay in between. CDR3 size: 12 residues. Germline loops: CDR1 MNHNS, CDR2 SASEGT. CDR3 protein: CASSGSSYEQYF. CDR3 sequence (DNA): TGTGCCAGCTCGGGGAGCTCCTACGAGCAGTACTTC.

At least ten counts were recorded for this clonotype. The V and J genes are TRBV18 and TRBJ2-7; TRBD2 matches 9 bases. Germline CDR1 reads KGHSH; CDR2 reads LQKENI. The CDR3 length is 15 residues. J lost 4 bases, V lost 2 bases, and 6 bases had no gene match. The CDR3 nucleotides are TGTGCCAGCTCACCATTCCAGCGGGGGGTATACGAGCAGTACTTC. It encodes CASSPFQRGVYEQYF.

This clonotype was seen at least ten times. The chain combines TRBV7-9 with TRBJ2-4; 9 bases agree with TRBD2. Germline-derived CDR1 and CDR2 are SEHNR and FQNEAQ (reference sequence). V lost 8 bases and J lost 14; bases outside the gene matches: 10. This CDR3 has 12 amino acids. This chain's CDR3 is CASSGGGAGKYF. The DNA of the CDR3 is TGTGCCAGCTCCGGCGGGGGGGCCGGGAAGTACTTC.

Ten or more counts support this clonotype. The rearrangement joins TRBV7-9 to TRBJ2-5; D is unclear. This CDR3 is built from 14 residues. V gave up 6 bases and J gave up 1 base, with 12 bases separating them. Germline V gives CDR1 SEHNR, CDR2 FQNEAQ (reference sequence). CDR3: CASSSIRFQETQYF. The CDR3 coding sequence is TGTGCCAGCAGTTCAATTAGGTTCCAAGAGACCCAGTACTTC.

This chain joins TRBV19 and TRBJ2-3; no reliable D call. Trimming took 5 bases from V and 0 from J, leaving 9 bases between them. Looked up from germline, CDR1 is LNHDA and CDR2 is SQIVND (reference sequence). This CDR3 comprises 14 residues. The CDR3: CASSPRFSTDTQYF. The CDR3 coding sequence is TGTGCCAGTAGTCCCCGTTTTAGCACAGATACGCAGTATTTT.

This clonotype was counted many times. The chain couples TRBV7-9 to TRBJ2-7, with 9 bases fitting TRBD2. Germline V gene data show CDR1 as SEHNR and CDR2 as FQNEAQ (reference sequence). There are 14 residues in the CDR3. V dropped 10 bases and J dropped 3; count of bases not matched to a gene: 10. The CDR3 coding sequence is TGTGCCATTATAAGGGCTAGCGGGGACTACGAGCAGTACTTC. It codes for CAIIRASGDYEQYF.